The rows below give T cell receptor beta chains drawn from one sample of a study of regulatory T cells in long-lasting Graves disease. TCRdb processed the multiplex PCR reads anew with MiXCR; each CDR3 protein has one entry. The sample shows about 420,000 distinct CDR3 sequences, around 24% of them seen only once. This sample comprised peripheral blood mononuclear cells (PBMCs), obtained when the disease was refractory, from a patient treated with antithyroid drugs. The receptor set was obtained from a female donor with Graves disease. CDR3s include the opening cysteine and the closing phenylalanine or tryptophan. Fields, in order: clone size, V gene, D gene, J gene, CDR3 protein, CDR3 DNA. A D gene is named only where the DNA matches it firmly. Clone size is not always given. Where it is, it says once, few, many or a class for expanded clones.

clone_size: many
v_call: TRBV18
d_call: -
j_call: TRBJ1-1
cdr3_aa: CASSPTQTWTEAFF
cdr3_nt: TGTGCCAGCTCACCTACACAAACTTGGACTGAAGCTTTCTTT

clone_size: -
v_call: TRBV2
d_call: -
j_call: TRBJ2-1
cdr3_aa: CASSELGNNEQFF
cdr3_nt: TGTGCCAGCAGTGAACTAGGTAACAATGAGCAGTTCTTC

clone_size: many
v_call: TRBV9
d_call: -
j_call: TRBJ1-1
cdr3_aa: CASSLAGGQGTEAFF
cdr3_nt: TGTGCCAGCAGCCTGGCGGGGGGGCAAGGCACTGAAGCTTTCTTT

clone_size: -
v_call: TRBV20-1
d_call: -
j_call: TRBJ2-4
cdr3_aa: CSVLVVAEDIQYF
cdr3_nt: TGCAGTGTGCTCGTGGTAGCGGAAGACATTCAGTACTTC

clone_size: -
v_call: TRBV29-1
d_call: TRBD1
j_call: TRBJ1-1
cdr3_aa: CSADRAPNTEAFF
cdr3_nt: TGCAGCGCCGACAGGGCCCCGAACACTGAAGCTTTCTTT

clone_size: many
v_call: TRBV30
d_call: -
j_call: TRBJ2-5
cdr3_aa: CAWSVGRGETQYF
cdr3_nt: TGTGCCTGGAGTGTAGGCAGGGGTGAGACCCAGTACTTC

clone_size: -
v_call: TRBV20-1
d_call: TRBD2
j_call: TRBJ2-1
cdr3_aa: CSASALAGAYNEQFF
cdr3_nt: TGCAGTGCTAGCGCACTAGCGGGGGCTTACAATGAGCAGTTCTTC

clone_size: -
v_call: TRBV28
d_call: -
j_call: TRBJ2-1
cdr3_aa: CASRDRFNSYNEQFF
cdr3_nt: TGTGCCAGCAGAGACAGGTTCAATTCCTACAATGAGCAGTTCTTC

clone_size: many
v_call: TRBV5-6
d_call: TRBD1
j_call: TRBJ2-5
cdr3_aa: CAPRAGGFETQYF
cdr3_nt: TGTGCCCCAAGGGCAGGGGGCTTTGAGACCCAGTACTTC

clone_size: few
v_call: TRBV27
d_call: TRBD2
j_call: TRBJ2-7
cdr3_aa: CASSTWTSGNYEQYF
cdr3_nt: TGTGCCAGCAGTACTTGGACTAGCGGGAACTACGAGCAGTACTTC

clone_size: -
v_call: TRBV9
d_call: -
j_call: TRBJ2-7
cdr3_aa: CASIALRDHEQYF
cdr3_nt: TGTGCCAGCATAGCTCTCAGGGACCACGAGCAGTACTTC

clone_size: few
v_call: TRBV7-8
d_call: TRBD2
j_call: TRBJ2-5
cdr3_aa: CASSGRRGGGTQYF
cdr3_nt: TGTGCCAGCAGCGGACGACGGGGGGGGGGGACCCAGTACTTC

clone_size: -
v_call: TRBV30
d_call: -
j_call: TRBJ2-7
cdr3_aa: CAWTSNVEQYF
cdr3_nt: TGTGCCTGGACCTCAAATGTGGAGCAGTACTTC

clone_size: few
v_call: TRBV2
d_call: TRBD2
j_call: TRBJ2-7
cdr3_aa: CASRKRLAGVDEQYF
cdr3_nt: TGTGCCAGCAGAAAAAGACTAGCGGGAGTCGACGAGCAGTACTTC

clone_size: few
v_call: TRBV12-3/TRBV12-4
d_call: TRBD2
j_call: TRBJ2-2
cdr3_aa: CASSLAGAGDHTGELFF
cdr3_nt: TGTGCCAGCAGTTTGGCGGGAGCGGGAGACCACACCGGGGAGCTGTTTTTT

clone_size: -
v_call: TRBV20-1
d_call: -
j_call: TRBJ2-5
cdr3_aa: CSARDPAEYQETQYF
cdr3_nt: TGCAGTGCTAGAGATCCAGCGGAATACCAAGAGACCCAGTACTTC

clone_size: -
v_call: TRBV18
d_call: -
j_call: TRBJ1-1
cdr3_aa: CASSPKVIQVDTEAFF
cdr3_nt: TGTGCCAGCTCACCGAAGGTCATACAGGTGGACACTGAAGCTTTCTTT

clone_size: few
v_call: TRBV9
d_call: -
j_call: TRBJ1-2
cdr3_aa: CASSVSQNYGYTF
cdr3_nt: TGTGCCAGCAGCGTATCCCAGAACTATGGCTACACCTTC

clone_size: many
v_call: TRBV9
d_call: -
j_call: TRBJ1-5
cdr3_aa: CASSVDGRVDQPQHF
cdr3_nt: TGTGCCAGCAGCGTAGACGGGCGAGTGGATCAGCCCCAGCATTTT

clone_size: many
v_call: TRBV20-1
d_call: -
j_call: TRBJ2-5
cdr3_aa: CSAKSVRETQYF
cdr3_nt: TGCAGTGCCAAAAGTGTACGGGAGACCCAGTACTTC

clone_size: -
v_call: TRBV4-2
d_call: TRBD1
j_call: TRBJ1-4
cdr3_aa: CASSQGRQGRANEKLFF
cdr3_nt: TGTGCCAGCAGCCAAGGCAGACAGGGGCGGGCTAATGAAAAACTGTTTTTT

clone_size: many
v_call: TRBV30
d_call: -
j_call: TRBJ2-5
cdr3_aa: CAWSVGRAQTQYF
cdr3_nt: TGTGCCTGGAGTGTAGGCAGGGCACAGACCCAGTACTTC

clone_size: -
v_call: TRBV9
d_call: TRBD1
j_call: TRBJ1-2
cdr3_aa: CASSVDEMGQEVFYGYTF
cdr3_nt: TGTGCCAGCAGCGTAGACGAGATGGGACAGGAAGTTTTCTATGGCTACACCTTC

clone_size: few
v_call: TRBV19
d_call: -
j_call: TRBJ2-5
cdr3_aa: CASQDPGLQSETQYF
cdr3_nt: TGTGCCAGCCAGGACCCGGGACTCCAATCGGAGACCCAGTACTTC

clone_size: -
v_call: TRBV5-8
d_call: -
j_call: TRBJ1-5
cdr3_aa: CASSFSGDQPQHF
cdr3_nt: TGTGCCAGCAGCTTTTCAGGGGATCAGCCCCAGCATTTT

clone_size: -
v_call: TRBV20-1
d_call: -
j_call: TRBJ1-1
cdr3_aa: CSARDDDRNTEAFF
cdr3_nt: TGCAGTGCTAGAGATGATGACAGGAACACTGAAGCTTTCTTT

clone_size: many
v_call: TRBV5-1
d_call: -
j_call: TRBJ1-4
cdr3_aa: CASSLGPATNEKLFF
cdr3_nt: TGCGCCAGCAGCTTGGGTCCCGCAACTAATGAAAAACTGTTTTTT

clone_size: few
v_call: TRBV20-1
d_call: -
j_call: TRBJ2-3
cdr3_aa: CSAQRLGATSTDTQYF
cdr3_nt: TGCAGTGCCCAGCGGTTAGGGGCCACTAGCACAGATACGCAGTATTTT

clone_size: few
v_call: TRBV7-3
d_call: -
j_call: TRBJ2-5
cdr3_aa: CASSLMAGLGQETQYF
cdr3_nt: TGTGCCAGCAGCTTAATGGCCGGGCTAGGCCAAGAGACCCAGTACTTC

clone_size: -
v_call: TRBV9
d_call: TRBD1
j_call: TRBJ1-2
cdr3_aa: CASSVEPFGTEGEGYTF
cdr3_nt: TGTGCCAGCAGCGTAGAACCATTCGGGACAGAAGGAGAAGGCTACACCTTC

clone_size: -
v_call: TRBV7-2
d_call: TRBD2
j_call: TRBJ2-3
cdr3_aa: CASSSLAGTTDTQYF
cdr3_nt: TGTGCCAGCAGCTCTCTAGCGGGAACCACAGATACGCAGTATTTT

clone_size: once
v_call: TRBV5-1
d_call: -
j_call: TRBJ2-2
cdr3_aa: CASSLSPPPNTGELFF
cdr3_nt: TGCGCCAGCAGCTTATCTCCGCCGCCGAACACCGGGGAGCTGTTTTTT

clone_size: many
v_call: TRBV6-1
d_call: -
j_call: TRBJ1-6
cdr3_aa: CASSELQGSSPLHF
cdr3_nt: TGTGCCAGCAGTGAATTGCAGGGGAGTTCACCCCTCCACTTT

clone_size: many
v_call: TRBV3-1
d_call: -
j_call: TRBJ1-4
cdr3_aa: CASSQEGPLGKLFF
cdr3_nt: TGTGCCAGCAGCCAGGAAGGACCCCTGGGGAAACTGTTTTTT

clone_size: -
v_call: TRBV20-1
d_call: TRBD1
j_call: TRBJ2-7
cdr3_aa: CSARDSMRTGGYEQYF
cdr3_nt: TGCAGTGCTAGAGATTCGATGCGGACAGGCGGCTACGAGCAGTACTTC

clone_size: -
v_call: TRBV6-2/TRBV6-3
d_call: -
j_call: TRBJ2-7
cdr3_aa: CASSYFRASPHEQYF
cdr3_nt: TGTGCCAGCAGTTACTTTCGAGCGAGCCCGCACGAGCAGTACTTC

clone_size: -
v_call: TRBV18
d_call: TRBD2
j_call: TRBJ2-5
cdr3_aa: CASSPPSGRNFLETQYF
cdr3_nt: TGTGCCAGCTCACCACCGAGCGGGAGGAACTTTTTGGAGACCCAGTACTTC

clone_size: -
v_call: TRBV7-9
d_call: TRBD2
j_call: TRBJ2-5
cdr3_aa: CASNSLGSTSGAYQETQYF
cdr3_nt: TGTGCCAGCAACAGCTTAGGGTCGACTAGCGGGGCGTACCAAGAGACCCAGTACTTC

clone_size: few
v_call: TRBV5-1
d_call: -
j_call: TRBJ2-1
cdr3_aa: CASRRDGNEQFF
cdr3_nt: TGCGCCAGCAGAAGGGACGGAAATGAGCAGTTCTTC

clone_size: -
v_call: TRBV28
d_call: -
j_call: TRBJ2-3
cdr3_aa: CASSPHRATYTDTQYF
cdr3_nt: TGTGCCAGCAGTCCCCACAGGGCGACTTACACAGATACGCAGTATTTT

clone_size: many
v_call: TRBV2
d_call: -
j_call: TRBJ1-1
cdr3_aa: CASRAWTVLNTEAFF
cdr3_nt: TGTGCCAGCAGGGCTTGGACCGTGTTGAACACTGAAGCTTTCTTT

clone_size: -
v_call: TRBV12-3/TRBV12-4
d_call: -
j_call: TRBJ2-3
cdr3_aa: CASSSQPLRGDTQYF
cdr3_nt: TGTGCCAGCAGTTCCCAACCCCTAAGGGGAGATACGCAGTATTTT

clone_size: -
v_call: TRBV19
d_call: TRBD2
j_call: TRBJ2-3
cdr3_aa: CASSITGGTDTQYF
cdr3_nt: TGTGCCAGTAGTATAACGGGAGGGACCGATACGCAGTATTTT

clone_size: few
v_call: TRBV10-3
d_call: -
j_call: TRBJ2-7
cdr3_aa: CAISAGDAYEQYF
cdr3_nt: TGTGCCATCAGTGCAGGGGATGCCTACGAGCAGTACTTC

clone_size: -
v_call: TRBV19
d_call: TRBD1
j_call: TRBJ1-2
cdr3_aa: CASISGTAENYGYTF
cdr3_nt: TGTGCCAGTATCTCCGGGACAGCTGAGAACTATGGCTACACCTTC

clone_size: -
v_call: TRBV7-9
d_call: TRBD1
j_call: TRBJ2-7
cdr3_aa: CASSLGGDRGNEQYF
cdr3_nt: TGTGCCAGCAGCTTAGGCGGCGACAGGGGCAACGAGCAGTACTTC

clone_size: few
v_call: TRBV6-1
d_call: -
j_call: TRBJ1-1
cdr3_aa: CASSATTTGTEAFF
cdr3_nt: TGTGCCAGCAGTGCGACCACGACGGGCACTGAAGCTTTCTTT

clone_size: -
v_call: TRBV4-2
d_call: -
j_call: TRBJ2-7
cdr3_aa: CASSQDGREQYF
cdr3_nt: TGTGCCAGCAGCCAGGACGGCAGGGAGCAGTACTTC

clone_size: -
v_call: TRBV7-3
d_call: -
j_call: TRBJ2-1
cdr3_aa: CASSLSGPYNEQFF
cdr3_nt: TGTGCCAGCAGCCTTAGCGGTCCCTACAATGAGCAGTTCTTC

clone_size: many
v_call: TRBV20-1
d_call: -
j_call: TRBJ1-4
cdr3_aa: CSATRGWQGYEKLFF
cdr3_nt: TGCAGTGCGACGAGGGGGTGGCAGGGCTATGAAAAACTGTTTTTT

clone_size: -
v_call: TRBV6-7
d_call: -
j_call: TRBJ2-7
cdr3_aa: CASSYPSRSVSYEQYF
cdr3_nt: TGTGCCAGCAGTTACCCGTCCCGGAGCGTCTCCTACGAGCAGTACTTC

clone_size: many
v_call: TRBV3-1
d_call: TRBD2
j_call: TRBJ2-5
cdr3_aa: CASSQSGTKDQYF
cdr3_nt: TGTGCCAGCAGCCAATCCGGGACTAAGGACCAGTACTTC

clone_size: -
v_call: TRBV7-2
d_call: -
j_call: TRBJ2-7
cdr3_aa: CASSLGKHSYEQYF
cdr3_nt: TGTGCCAGCAGCTTAGGGAAGCACTCCTACGAGCAGTACTTC

clone_size: few
v_call: TRBV7-6
d_call: -
j_call: TRBJ2-5
cdr3_aa: CASSLTGPVTKYQETQYF
cdr3_nt: TGTGCCAGCAGCTTAACCGGCCCGGTGACTAAGTACCAAGAGACCCAGTACTTC

clone_size: few
v_call: TRBV6-5
d_call: -
j_call: TRBJ1-2
cdr3_aa: CASSYVERRNYGYTF
cdr3_nt: TGTGCCAGCAGTTACGTGGAAAGGAGAAACTATGGCTACACCTTC

clone_size: -
v_call: TRBV9
d_call: TRBD2
j_call: TRBJ2-3
cdr3_aa: CASSVRLAGAGTDTQYF
cdr3_nt: TGTGCCAGCAGCGTCAGACTAGCGGGAGCCGGCACAGATACGCAGTATTTT

clone_size: many
v_call: TRBV6-1
d_call: -
j_call: TRBJ2-5
cdr3_aa: CASSEGGAGETQYF
cdr3_nt: TGTGCCAGCAGTGAAGGCGGCGCTGGAGAGACCCAGTACTTC

clone_size: many
v_call: TRBV2
d_call: TRBD1
j_call: TRBJ1-1
cdr3_aa: CASSGGQRRYLNTEAFF
cdr3_nt: TGTGCCAGCAGTGGGGGACAGCGAAGGTACTTGAACACTGAAGCTTTCTTT

clone_size: -
v_call: TRBV6-1
d_call: -
j_call: TRBJ2-7
cdr3_aa: CATTTFREQYF
cdr3_nt: TGTGCCACCACGACTTTCCGCGAGCAGTACTTC